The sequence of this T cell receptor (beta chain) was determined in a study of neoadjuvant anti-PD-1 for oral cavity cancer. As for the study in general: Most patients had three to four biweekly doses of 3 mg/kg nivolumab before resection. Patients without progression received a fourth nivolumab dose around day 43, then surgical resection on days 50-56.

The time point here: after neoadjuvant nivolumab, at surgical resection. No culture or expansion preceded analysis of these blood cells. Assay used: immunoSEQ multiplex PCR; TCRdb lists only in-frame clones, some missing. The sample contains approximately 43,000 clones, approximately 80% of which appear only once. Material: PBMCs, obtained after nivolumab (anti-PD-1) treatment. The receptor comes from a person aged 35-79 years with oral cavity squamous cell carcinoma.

This chain's CDR3 is CASSAGLEETQYF. For the CDR3, the DNA is TGTGCCAGCAGCGCGGGACTAGAAGAGACCCAGTACTTC. The chain joins TRBV5-6 to TRBJ2-5, with 8 bases matching TRBD2. V was clipped by 4 bases and J by 3 bases; unmatched bases: 2. CDR1 is SGHDT and CDR2 is YYEEEE in the germline V gene. CDR3 length: 13 amino acids.